Shown below are 14 T cell receptor beta chains from a single sample sequenced in a study of beta chain features in type 1 diabetes. Of the isolated RNA, all was reverse transcribed, and so the sequenced material was expressed TCRB transcripts. Libraries were prepared by immunoSEQ multiplex PCR; TCRdb keeps only in-frame clonotypes and omits some of them. The sample yields around 400,000 clones, around an eighth seen once. Sequencing input: naive CD4+ T cells from blood. The source of these receptors is a man between 18 and 29 years old in good health.

Only a few counts were recorded for this clone. The chain carries TRBV11-2 and TRBJ1-2; 7 bases map to TRBD1. J was trimmed by 7 bases and V by 5 bases; bases with no gene match: 7. This CDR3 has 13 amino acids. Germline CDR1 reads SGHAT; CDR2 reads FQNNGV. Here the CDR3 DNA reads TGTGCCAGCAGCGAAGACAGGGCTCTTGGCTACACCTTC. Protein product: CASSEDRALGYTF.

This clone was observed a few times. V gene TRBV7-2 combines with J gene TRBJ2-1, with TRBD2 as a possible D gene (6 bases). Germline CDR1 and CDR2: SGHTA and FQGNSA. The CDR3 consists of 13 residues. V was cut by 5 bases and J by 4 bases, with 9 bases left in between. This chain's CDR3 is CASSMDYYNEQFF. The CDR3 region has the DNA TGTGCCAGCAGCATGGACTATTACAATGAGCAGTTCTTC.

This clone was seen more than once but under ten times. The V and J genes are TRBV18 and TRBJ1-1; TRBD1 aligns across 12 bases. Losses at the gene ends were 3 bases for V and 5 bases for J; bases not matched to a gene: 7. This CDR3 is built from 16 residues. Germline lookup yields CDR1 KGHSH and CDR2 LQKENI. CDR3 amino acids: CASSPRDRGRGTEAFF. The CDR3 nucleotides are TGTGCCAGCTCACCCCGGGACAGGGGGCGAGGGACTGAAGCTTTCTTT.

In this sample, this clone turned up a few times. The V and J genes are TRBV11-3 and TRBJ2-5; D is undetermined. Germline V gives CDR1 SGHNT, CDR2 YENEEA. The V and J ends lost 1 base and 2 bases respectively, with 8 bases between them. The CDR3 is 14 amino acids. The CDR3 DNA sequence: TGTGCCAGCAGCTTAGGTAGTCAACAAGAGACCCAGTACTTC. Protein: CASSLGSQQETQYF.

The rearrangement joins TRBV19 to TRBJ2-1; TRBD2 agrees at 9 bases. CDR3 length: 16 amino acids. The germline V gene encodes CDR1 LNHDA and CDR2 SQIVND (reference sequence). V lost 6 bases, J lost 8 bases, and 14 bases stayed unmatched. This chain's CDR3 is CASRSPRASGIHEQFF. DNA for the CDR3: TGTGCCAGTAGAAGCCCTAGGGCTAGCGGGATACATGAGCAGTTCTTC.

In its sample, this clone was seen a few times. CDR3 protein: CSVEDWDRGTDTQYF. The CDR3, as DNA: TGCAGCGTTGAAGATTGGGACAGGGGCACAGATACGCAGTATTTT. J is TRBJ2-3 and V is TRBV29-1; 9 bases map to TRBD1. This CDR3 is built from 15 residues. CDR1 and CDR2 from the germline V gene are SQVTM and ANQGSEA. The ends lost 0 bases at V and 1 base at J; junction bases unmatched: 2.

The chain carries TRBV9 and TRBJ2-2, with 7 bases matching TRBD1. The germline V gene has CDR1 SGDLS and CDR2 YYNGEE. V lost 0 bases and J lost 4; bases outside the gene matches: 9. CDR3 size: 17 residues. For the CDR3, the DNA is TGTGCCAGCAGCGTAGACGTAGGGGGCGCGGCCACCGGGGAGCTGTTTTTT. Protein sequence: CASSVDVGGAATGELFF.

CDR3 DNA sequence: TGTGCCAGCAGCTTCGGACTAGCCGACGCAGATACGCAGTATTTT. Amino acid sequence: CASSFGLADADTQYF. The genes are TRBV7-3 and TRBJ2-3; 8 positions agree with TRBD2. Germline lookup yields CDR1 SGHTA and CDR2 FQGTGA. Unmatched junction bases numbered 6, after V lost 3 bases and J lost 4 bases. The CDR3 is 15 amino acids. The full variable domain, with the rest looked up from reference TRBV7-3 and TRBJ2-3, is GAGVSQTPSNKVTEKGKYVELRCDPISGHTALYWYRQSLGQGPEFLIYFQGTGAADDSGLPNDRFFAVRPEGSVSTLKIQRTERGDSAVYLCASSFGLADADTQYFGPGTRLTVL.

This clone was picked up a small number of times. This chain links TRBV30 with TRBJ1-2; D remains unclear. The V end was cut by 4 bases, the J end by 2 bases, with 14 bases between. This CDR3 has 14 residues. Germline CDR1 is GTSNPN and CDR2 is SVGIG (reference sequence). This CDR3 reads CAWNSGIRNYGYTF. The CDR3 region has the DNA TGTGCCTGGAATTCCGGGATTAGAAACTATGGCTACACCTTC.

This clone was seen more than once but under ten times. The V call is TRBV7-9, the J call TRBJ2-5; tentative D call: TRBD1 (5 bases). This CDR3 is built from 15 residues. CDR1 SEHNR and CDR2 FQNEAQ come from the germline V gene (reference sequence). The V end was cut by 0 bases, the J end by 4 bases, with 12 bases between. CDR3 DNA: TGTGCCAGCAGCTTAGCGGCAGGGTGGGGAGAGACCCAGTACTTC. Protein product: CASSLAAGWGETQYF.

This clone has a handful of counts. This sequence joins TRBV28 and TRBJ2-3, with TRBD1 as a possible D gene (5 bases). The CDR3 length is 16 residues. V dropped 7 bases and J dropped 0 bases, with 17 bases sitting between them. In germline, CDR1 is MDHEN, CDR2 SYDVKM. CDR3 region: CASKGWGQSSTDTQYF. The CDR3, as DNA: TGTGCCAGCAAGGGGTGGGGCCAGTCTAGCACAGATACGCAGTATTTT.

In its sample, this clone was seen a few times. V gene TRBV5-1 combines with J gene TRBJ2-2; 11 positions agree with TRBD2. J gave up 2 bases and V 0 bases, and 9 bases lay outside the gene matches. The germline gives CDR1 SGHRS, CDR2 YFSETQ. The CDR3 is 19 residues long. This CDR3 is CASSLAGLAGGRNTGELFF. As DNA, the CDR3 is TGCGCCAGCAGCTTGGCCGGTCTAGCGGGGGGACGAAACACCGGGGAGCTGTTTTTT.

The sample holds a few counts of this clone. The CDR3 coding sequence is TGTGCCAGCAGCCTGGGACTAGCCACAGATACGCAGTATTTT. As protein: CASSLGLATDTQYF. J is TRBJ2-3 and V is TRBV7-3; 9 positions agree with TRBD2. This CDR3 region has 14 residues. Germline values: CDR1 SGHTA, CDR2 FQGTGA. V shed 5 bases and J 2 bases; nucleotides not matched to a gene: 2. Together with reference TRBV7-3 and TRBJ2-3, the CDR3 gives the full variable domain: GAGVSQTPSNKVTEKGKYVELRCDPISGHTALYWYRQSLGQGPEFLIYFQGTGAADDSGLPNDRFFAVRPEGSVSTLKIQRTERGDSAVYLCASSLGLATDTQYFGPGTRLTVL.

The chain couples TRBV4-2 to TRBJ2-5; 10 nucleotides match TRBD2. The germline CDR1 and CDR2 sequences are LGHNA and YNFKEQ. J lost 4 bases, V lost 1 base, and 9 bases had no gene match. This CDR3 spans 17 amino acids. The CDR3 coding sequence is TGTGCCAGCAGCCAAGCGGGAGCGGGAGGGCCGAGAGAGACCCAGTACTTC. Protein product: CASSQAGAGGPRETQYF.